The source of this T cell receptor (beta chain) is a study of blood T cell repertoires in COVID-19. Study-wide context: Italy, Spain and the United States were the sources of the convalescent and acute COVID-19 samples. PBMCs, B-cell-depleted T cells, or T cells were the source of the cDNA or gDNA that made up the material.

V lost 6 bases and J 6 bases, leaving 15 bases between the germline ends. The germline V gene encodes CDR1 MNHEY and CDR2 SVGAGI. The CDR3 is made up of 13 amino acids. Authors' methods: By means of reference gene primer amplification, nucleated cell counts were estimated. Generated by immunoSEQ multiplex PCR, the TCRdb table keeps only in-frame clones and is missing some. V and J calls and clone size are copied from that table; D and trimming were computed from the DNA. This repertoire shows about 290,000 clones, around 81% found once; its top ten account for over 3.5%. J is TRBJ2-7 and V is TRBV6-5; weak D call: TRBD1 (6 bases). The source of this sequence is a woman aged 45 to 65 with active or convalescent COVID-19. The sequenced sample consisted of peripheral blood. This CDR3 reads CASRPGERFEQYF. The CDR3 coding sequence is TGTGCCAGCAGGCCAGGGGAGAGGTTCGAGCAGTACTTC.